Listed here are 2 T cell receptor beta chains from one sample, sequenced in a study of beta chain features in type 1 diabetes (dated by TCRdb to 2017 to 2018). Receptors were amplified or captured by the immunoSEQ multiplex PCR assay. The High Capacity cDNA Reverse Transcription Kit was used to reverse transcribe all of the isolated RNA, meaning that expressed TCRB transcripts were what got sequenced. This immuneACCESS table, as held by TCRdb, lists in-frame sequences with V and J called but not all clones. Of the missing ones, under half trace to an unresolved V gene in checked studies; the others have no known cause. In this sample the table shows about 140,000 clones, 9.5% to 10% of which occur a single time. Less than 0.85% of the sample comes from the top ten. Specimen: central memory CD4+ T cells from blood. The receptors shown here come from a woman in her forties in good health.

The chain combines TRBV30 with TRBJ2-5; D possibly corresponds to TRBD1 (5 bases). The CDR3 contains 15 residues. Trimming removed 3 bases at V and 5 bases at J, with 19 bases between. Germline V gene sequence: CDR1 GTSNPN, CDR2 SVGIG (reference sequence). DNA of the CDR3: TGTGCCTGGAGGCTTACAGGATGGGGTATCGAGACCCAGTACTTC. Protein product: CAWRLTGWGIETQYF.

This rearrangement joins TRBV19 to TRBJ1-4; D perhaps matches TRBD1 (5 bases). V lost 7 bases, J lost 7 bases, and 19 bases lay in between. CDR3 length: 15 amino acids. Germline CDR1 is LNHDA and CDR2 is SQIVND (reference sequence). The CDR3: CASTFGTGSSEKLFF. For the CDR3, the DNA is TGTGCCAGTACCTTCGGAACAGGTAGCTCTGAAAAACTGTTTTTT.